This is a list of T cell receptor beta chains from one sample in a study of blood T cell repertoires in COVID-19. The data were produced by immunoSEQ multiplex PCR, yet TCRdb's version contains in-frame clones alone and is incomplete. The sample consists of about 120,000 clones, about 90% of them appearing once. What was sequenced was peripheral blood. Every receptor here comes from a man in his 70s who had recovered from COVID-19. Each CDR3 is given with its conserved first and last residue. A D gene is named only where the DNA matches it firmly. Only part of the rows carry a size: once, few, many, or a class if the clone is expanded.

v_call,j_call,d_call,clone_size,cdr3_aa,cdr3_nt
TRBV11-2,TRBJ1-1,.,once,CASTIGLLNTEAFF,TGTGCCAGCACCATAGGACTGTTGAACACTGAAGCTTTCTTT
TRBV18,TRBJ2-1,TRBD2,.,CASSRTSGGLNNEQFF,TGTGCCAGCTCAAGGACTAGCGGGGGGCTCAACAATGAGCAGTTCTTC
TRBV20-1,TRBJ1-2,TRBD1,.,CIGQGFAGYTF,TGCATCGGACAGGGGTTTGCTGGCTACACCTTC
TRBV4-1,TRBJ1-1,TRBD1,.,CASSPGGYRGQVNTEAFF,TGCGCCAGCAGCCCCGGTGGGTACAGGGGGCAAGTGAACACTGAAGCTTTCTTT
TRBV3-1/TRBV3-2,TRBJ2-1,TRBD1,.,CACETGGAYNEQFF,TGTGCCTGTGAGACAGGGGGCGCCTACAATGAGCAGTTCTTC
TRBV4-2,TRBJ2-7,TRBD1,.,CASSQASGGVQYF,TGTGCCAGCAGCCAAGCCTCAGGGGGCGTGCAGTACTTC
TRBV6-6,TRBJ2-7,.,once,CASSQTARAGEQYF,TGTGCCAGCAGTCAAACTGCCCGGGCGGGGGAGCAGTACTTC
TRBV18,TRBJ1-2,.,.,CASSGGRAYGYTF,TGTGCCAGCTCGGGTGGCAGGGCCTATGGCTACACCTTC
TRBV27,TRBJ2-2,TRBD2,.,CASSSRGVAGELFF,TGTGCCAGCAGTTCTCGGGGGGTTGCCGGGGAGCTGTTTTTT
TRBV5-1,TRBJ2-3,.,.,CASSLFETDTQYF,TGCGCCAGCAGCTTGTTTGAGACAGATACGCAGTATTTT
TRBV9,TRBJ1-1,.,.,CASSVGGSSTEAFF,TGTGCCAGCAGCGTAGGAGGGAGTAGCACTGAAGCTTTCTTT